The 22 T cell receptor beta chains below come from one sample, sequenced in a study of cytomegalovirus exposure and HLA in healthy donors. The PCR ran on 60 Vbeta and 13 Jbeta primers. Produced via immunoSEQ multiplex PCR; TCRdb's table is partial and in-frame only. The data show about 160,000 clones, with roughly 78% seen just once and about 2.2% held by the top ten. Source material: PBMCs. These receptors were collected from a man between 40 and 49 years old in good health and CMV-seronegative.

This chain's CDR3 is CASKPAGGGDTQYF. In nucleotides, the CDR3 is TGTGCCAGTAAGCCAGCGGGAGGGGGGGATACGCAGTATTTT. This sequence joins TRBV19 and TRBJ2-3; 10 nucleotides align to TRBD2. This CDR3 has 14 amino acids. V shed 7 bases, J shed 6 bases, and the junction held 7 bases outside the gene matches. CDR1 is LNHDA, CDR2 SQIVND, per germline (reference sequence).

Here the CDR3 DNA reads TGTGCCAGCAGTGACTCACCCCTCCCGGGTTCCGGCTCCTACAATGAGCAGTTCTTC. Amino acids: CASSDSPLPGSGSYNEQFF. The chain uses TRBV6-4 and TRBJ2-1; D is uncertain. CDR1 and CDR2 from the germline V gene are MRHNA and SNTAGT. Trimming took 0 bases from V and 0 from J, leaving 18 bases between them. This CDR3 comprises 19 residues.

V and J are TRBV29-1 and TRBJ1-1; maybe TRBD1 (5 bases). Trimming stripped 1 base from V and 4 bases from J, with 7 bases between. The CDR3 is 12 residues long. Germline CDR1 and CDR2: SQVTM and ANQGSEA. CDR3: CSVEGGVTEAFF. Written as DNA, the CDR3 is TGCAGCGTTGAAGGGGGGGTCACTGAAGCTTTCTTT.

The V gene is TRBV30, the J gene TRBJ2-3; 7 bases agree with TRBD1. V lost 3 bases to trimming and J lost 1 base; unmatched junction nucleotides: 1. Germline V gene sequence: CDR1 GTSNPN, CDR2 SVGIG (reference sequence). The length of the CDR3 is 13 residues. As DNA, the CDR3 is TGTGCCTGGAGGCAGGGGGGCACAGATACGCAGTATTTT. It codes for CAWRQGGTDTQYF.

The chain combines TRBV5-1 with TRBJ2-5; 14 bases are shared with TRBD2. The germline V gene encodes CDR1 SGHRS and CDR2 YFSETQ. After removal of 1 base from V and 4 bases from J, the junction contained 3 bases not matched to a gene. The CDR3 consists of 16 residues. Here the CDR3 DNA reads TGCGCCAGCAGCTTGTTGACTAGCGGGAGGGGAGAGACCCAGTACTTC. This sequence encodes CASSLLTSGRGETQYF.

Points on this clone: Other DNA sequences from this sample encode an identical CDR3 as well. The chain uses TRBV10-3 and TRBJ1-2; D gene ambiguous. The CDR3 is 13 residues long. Germline-derived CDR1 and CDR2 are ENHRY and SYGVKD. Trimming cost V 0 bases and J 7 bases, with 9 bases left between them. CDR3 sequence: CAISESRDSGYTF. The CDR3 bases are TGTGCCATCAGTGAGTCACGGGATAGTGGCTACACCTTC.

The CDR3 here is CASHLLDSRNSPLHF. CDR3 bases: TGTGCCAGCCACTTACTGGACAGTAGGAATTCACCCCTCCACTTT. The rearrangement joins TRBV6-1 to TRBJ1-6; tentative D call: TRBD1 (6 bases). The V and J ends lost 8 bases and 7 bases respectively, with 18 bases between them. Germline CDR1 MNHNS, CDR2 SASEGT. This CDR3 has 15 amino acids.

The J gene is TRBJ2-1, the V gene TRBV2; TRBD1 matches at 7 bases. Germline V gene lookup returns CDR1 SNHLY and CDR2 FYNNEI. Losses at the gene ends were 11 bases for V and 2 bases for J; bases not matched to a gene: 6. The CDR3 is 13 amino acids. In DNA form, the CDR3 reads TGTGCCGGCGCCGGGACAGCCTACAATGAGCAGTTCTTC. Protein sequence: CAGAGTAYNEQFF.

This chain joins TRBV6-5 and TRBJ1-1; D is uncertain. Germline CDR1 MNHEY, CDR2 SVGAGI. The CDR3 is 14 residues long. The V end was cut by 6 bases, the J end by 1 base, with 12 bases between. The CDR3 here is CASSPSGRNTEAFF. The CDR3 nucleotides read TGTGCCAGCAGCCCCAGTGGGAGGAACACTGAAGCTTTCTTT.

The chain carries TRBV29-1 and TRBJ2-5, with D perhaps matching TRBD1 (6 bases). The CDR3 runs to 13 residues. Germline V gene lookup returns CDR1 SQVTM and CDR2 ANQGSEA. Trimming took off 5 bases at V and 2 bases at J, with 12 bases between the two ends. CDR3 region: CSVLTGRQETQYF. The CDR3 DNA follows: TGCAGCGTTTTGACAGGCCGACAAGAGACCCAGTACTTC.

This chain uses TRBV5-1 with TRBJ2-7; TRBD1 aligns across 7 bases. This CDR3 region has 15 residues. The germline V gene encodes CDR1 SGHRS and CDR2 YFSETQ. The junction had 7 bases not matched to a gene; V was cut back by 2 bases and J by 2 bases. CDR3 loop: CASSFTGVRPYEQYF. The CDR3 DNA is TGCGCCAGCAGCTTTACAGGGGTACGGCCCTACGAGCAGTACTTC.

The chain recombines TRBV7-8 with TRBJ2-1; D is possibly TRBD2 (6 bases). CDR1 is SGHVS, CDR2 FQNEAQ, per germline. Trimming pared 4 bases from V and 2 bases from J, leaving 15 bases between. This CDR3 spans 16 amino acids. The CDR3 nucleotides are TGTGCCAGCAGCTCCGGAAGCGGAGGGGCCTACAATGAGCAGTTCTTC. This encodes CASSSGSGGAYNEQFF.

This clone was found a few times. The chain couples TRBV6-5 to TRBJ2-7; 14 positions agree with TRBD2. Germline lookup yields CDR1 MNHEY and CDR2 SVGAGI. This CDR3 comprises 14 residues. V gave up 6 bases and J gave up 5 bases; unmatched junction bases: 3. The CDR3 protein is CASRGLAGVHEQYF. In DNA, the CDR3 is TGTGCCAGCAGGGGACTAGCGGGAGTCCACGAGCAGTACTTC.

The chain joins TRBV7-2 to TRBJ1-5, with D hard to call. The CDR3 is made up of 13 amino acids. The germline V and J ends were trimmed by 1 base and 7 bases, with 8 bases remaining between them. Per germline, CDR1 SGHTA and CDR2 FQGNSA. The chain's CDR3 is CASSLGRQQPQHF. DNA of the CDR3: TGTGCCAGCAGCTTAGGGCGGCAACAGCCCCAGCATTTT.

This rearrangement joins TRBV6-5 to TRBJ1-1; no definite D call. Germline V gene data show CDR1 as MNHEY and CDR2 as SVGAGI. With 2 bases removed from V and 2 bases from J, the gap between germline ends came to 3 bases. The CDR3 spans 12 residues. The CDR3 spells CASSYLNTEAFF. The CDR3 DNA sequence: TGTGCCAGCAGTTACCTTAACACTGAAGCTTTCTTT.

V is TRBV27 and J is TRBJ1-1; D ambiguous. With 3 bases removed from V and 1 base from J, the gap between germline ends came to 15 bases. This CDR3 spans 16 amino acids. Germline CDR1 and CDR2: MNHEY and SMNVEV (reference sequence). The CDR3 sequence: CASSLPSTGRNTEAFF. In nucleotides, the CDR3 is TGTGCCAGCAGTTTGCCGTCGACGGGGAGGAACACTGAAGCTTTCTTT.

The V call is TRBV18, the J call TRBJ2-1, with D perhaps matching TRBD2 (6 bases). The CDR3 spans 16 residues. V dropped 2 bases and J dropped 7 bases, with 18 bases sitting between them. Germline CDR1 KGHSH, CDR2 LQKENI. The CDR3 nucleotides are TGTGCCAGCTCACCATCAGGGTCCTTAGCGGCGAATGAGCAGTTCTTC. Residues: CASSPSGSLAANEQFF. Full variable domain (outside the CDR3, taken from reference TRBV18 and TRBJ2-1): NAGVMQNPRHLVRRRGQEARLRCSPMKGHSHVYWYRQLPEEGLKFMVYLQKENIIDESGMPKERFSAEFPKEGPSILRIQQVVRGDSAAYFCASSPSGSLAANEQFFGPGTRLTVL.

CDR3 in DNA: TGTGCCTGGAGTGTAGGACAGTCGCAAGAGACCCAGTACTTC. It is translated as CAWSVGQSQETQYF. This chain links TRBV30 with TRBJ2-5, with D maybe TRBD1 (6 bases). This CDR3 is 14 amino acids long. Germline CDR1 and CDR2: GTSNPN and SVGIG (reference sequence). With 0 bases removed from V and 2 bases from J, the gap between germline ends came to 10 bases. Full variable domain (rest looked up from reference TRBV30 and TRBJ2-5): SQTIHQWPATLVQPVGSPLSLECTVEGTSNPNLYWYRQAAGRGLQLLFYSVGIGQISSEVPQNLSASRPQDRQFILSSKKLLLSDSGFYLCAWSVGQSQETQYFGPGTRLLVL.

The CDR3 loop reads CASSDGGIGVQETQYF. The CDR3 nucleotides read TGTGCCAGCAGTGACGGGGGGATAGGAGTCCAAGAGACCCAGTACTTC. The chain combines TRBV25-1 with TRBJ2-5; TRBD2 aligns across 7 bases. Germline CDR1 and CDR2: MGHDK and SYGVNS. The CDR3 is 16 amino acids. The V and J ends lost 3 bases and 1 base, in that order; junction bases with no gene match: 8.

Notes on this clone: Additional DNA sequences in this sample encode the identical CDR3. The V call is TRBV19, the J call TRBJ1-3; D not resolved. Trimming removed 1 base from V and 0 bases from J, with 7 bases in between. CDR1 is LNHDA, CDR2 SQIVND, per germline (reference sequence). There are 15 residues in the CDR3. The CDR3 DNA follows: TGTGCCAGTAGTATAGGTACAGCCTCTGGAAACACCATATATTTT. As protein: CASSIGTASGNTIYF.

The sample holds a few counts of this clone. The V and J genes are TRBV7-2 and TRBJ1-2; D uncertain. With 1 base removed from V and 9 bases from J, the gap between germline ends came to 15 bases. Germline V gives CDR1 SGHTA, CDR2 FQGNSA. The CDR3 has 14 amino acids. CDR3 DNA: TGTGCCAGCAGCTTAGATGCCAGACTGCGGAGCTACACCTTC. Translating gives CASSLDARLRSYTF. Full variable domain (remainder filled in from reference TRBV7-2 and TRBJ1-2): GAGVSQSPSNKVTEKGKDVELRCDPISGHTALYWYRQSLGQGLEFLIYFQGNSAPDKSGLPSDRFSAERTGGSVSTLTIQRTQQEDSAVYLCASSLDARLRSYTFGSGTRLTVV.

The chain links TRBV11-2 to TRBJ2-1; 7 bases are shared with TRBD2. Germline assignment: CDR1 SGHAT and CDR2 FQNNGV. CDR3 length: 16 amino acids. The V gene end was trimmed by 3 bases and the J gene end by 7 bases; junction bases not matched to a gene: 12. CDR3 in amino acids: CASSLTAGNSGNEQFF. The CDR3 DNA reads TGTGCCAGCAGCTTGACAGCGGGGAACTCAGGGAATGAGCAGTTCTTC. Looking up the rest from reference TRBV11-2 and TRBJ2-1 gives the full variable domain: EAGVAQSPRYKIIEKRQSVAFWCNPISGHATLYWYQQILGQGPKLLIQFQNNGVVDDSQLPKDRFSAERLKGVDSTLKIQPAKLEDSAVYLCASSLTAGNSGNEQFFGPGTRLTVL.